This TCR beta chain was profiled in a study of cytomegalovirus exposure and HLA in healthy donors. The study's findings and limits: Most TCR sequences were seen very rarely across donors, but some public TCRs occurred in many.

Amplification used 60 Vbeta primers and 13 Jbeta primers. Original data processing: About 10 million shared chains were among 65 million to 85 million unique TCR beta chains counted in a later analysis. Clones were sequenced by immunoSEQ multiplex PCR, and TCRdb holds only the in-frame ones, with some missing. V and J calls and clone size are copied from that table; D and trimming were computed from the DNA. Of over 100,000 clones listed, around 8.5% were seen once; the top ten hold 4.5% to 6%. On this clone: Antigen unknown.

This TCR was sampled from a man between 35 and 55 years old in good health and CMV-seronegative. Sequenced: PBMCs.

CDR3 coding DNA: TGTGCCAGCAGCTTGGGTGAGTATTCACCCCTCCACTTT. This translates into CASSLGEYSPLHF. The chain employs TRBV5-5 and TRBJ1-6; D is unresolved. V dropped 0 bases and J dropped 8 bases, with 6 bases sitting between them. Germline V CDR1 and CDR2: SGHKS, YYEKEE (reference sequence). CDR3 length equals 13 residues. Looking up the rest from reference TRBV5-5 and TRBJ1-6 gives the full variable domain: DAGVTQSPTHLIKTRGQQVTLRCSPISGHKSVSWYQQVLGQGPQFIFQYYEKEERGRGNFPDRFSARQFPNYSSELNVNALLLGDSALYLCASSLGEYSPLHFGNGTRLTVT.